The entry below describes one TCR beta chain. Methods used by the authors: The authors estimated nucleated cell counts from reference gene primer amplification. Profiling relied on immunoSEQ multiplex PCR, and the TCRdb table lists in-frame clones only, not all of them. The V and J calls and clone size were taken over from that table, and D and trimming were inferred from the DNA. Here the sample spans some 380,000 clones, 70% to 90% being singletons. The data are from a study of blood T cell repertoires in COVID-19. The V segment lost 2 bases and the J segment 7 bases; nucleotides outside the gene matches: 16. CDR3 length equals 18 residues. CDR1 and CDR2 (germline): MNHEY, SVGEGT.

This TCR was recovered from a woman between 40 and 55 years old with acute COVID-19. Sequenced material: PBMCs or T cells enriched from blood (not recorded which). The rearrangement links TRBV6-2 or TRBV6-3 to TRBJ1-2; 10 bases match TRBD1. CDR3 bases: TGTGCCAGCAGTTACCCCATGCCGGGACAGGGGAGCTCTGGTGGCTACACCTTC. Translating it yields CASSYPMPGQGSSGGYTF.